These 13 T cell receptor beta chains were all obtained from the same sample, sequenced in a study of blood T cell repertoires in COVID-19. The table came from immunoSEQ multiplex PCR; TCRdb's copy has only in-frame clones and leaves some out. Among about 70,000 clones listed, about 86% were seen once. Source material: peripheral blood. These receptors all stem from a woman aged 55-69 years with acute or convalescent COVID-19.

J is TRBJ2-2 and V is TRBV19; 7 bases are shared with TRBD1. From germline, CDR1 is LNHDA and CDR2 SQIVND (reference sequence). V shed 7 bases, J shed 8 bases, and the junction held 10 bases outside the gene matches. This CDR3 is built from 14 residues. The CDR3 loop is CASTPGQFLGELFF. In DNA, the CDR3 is TGTGCCAGTACTCCGGGACAGTTTTTGGGGGAGCTGTTTTTT. The full variable domain, its missing parts supplied by reference TRBV19 and TRBJ2-2, is DGGITQSPKYLFRKEGQNVTLSCEQNLNHDAMYWYRQDPGQGLRLIYYSQIVNDFQKGDIAEGYSVSREKKESFPLTVTSAQKNPTAFYLCASTPGQFLGELFFGEGSRLTVL.

The V gene is TRBV10-3, the J gene TRBJ2-2; D might be TRBD2 (6 bases). The CDR3 sequence is 13 residues long. Germline V gives CDR1 ENHRY, CDR2 SYGVKD. V lost 6 bases and J lost 3, with 8 bases in between. This chain's CDR3 is CAIRGGDTGELFF. The CDR3 bases are TGTGCCATCAGAGGCGGGGACACCGGGGAGCTGTTTTTT.

This clone was observed a handful of times. This rearrangement joins TRBV4-1 to TRBJ1-2; D is possibly TRBD1 (6 bases). CDR1 and CDR2 (germline): MGHRA, YSYEKL. The CDR3 is 17 amino acids. Trimming stripped 2 bases from V and 8 bases from J, with 24 bases between. The CDR3 DNA sequence: TGCGCCAGCAGCCAATTAGTTCGTCTGACAGGTCCCAAGGGCTACACCTTC. Amino acid sequence: CASSQLVRLTGPKGYTF.

The rearrangement uses TRBV7-9 and TRBJ2-3, with a possible D match to TRBD1 (5 bases). CDR3 length: 16 residues. Trimming left V 1 base short and J 5 bases short, with 16 bases between. Germline-derived CDR1 and CDR2 are SEHNR and FQNEAQ (reference sequence). The CDR3 region is CASSLGGLGPRDTQYF. The CDR3 DNA reads TGTGCCAGCAGCTTAGGGGGCCTAGGGCCCCGAGATACGCAGTATTTT.

The J gene is TRBJ2-5, the V gene TRBV27; 7 nucleotides align to TRBD2. The CDR3 sequence is 13 residues long. Germline assignment: CDR1 MNHEY and CDR2 SMNVEV (reference sequence). V shed 3 bases, J shed 6 bases, and the junction held 4 bases outside the gene matches. CDR3 amino acids: CASSLTSTQTQYF. In DNA form, the CDR3 reads TGTGCCAGCAGTTTGACTAGCACCCAGACCCAGTACTTC.

The chain links TRBV7-8 to TRBJ2-3; 13 positions agree with TRBD2. CDR3 length: 18 amino acids. The germline CDR1 and CDR2 sequences are SGHVS and FQNEAQ. With 5 bases clipped from V and 0 bases from J, the junction kept 8 bases outside the gene matches. DNA of the CDR3: TGTGCCAGCAGCCCGAGGACTAGCGGGAGTTCTAGCACAGATACGCAGTATTTT. This codes for CASSPRTSGSSSTDTQYF.

This chain connects TRBV6-5 to TRBJ2-7; tentative D call: TRBD2 (5 bases). V gave up 2 bases and J gave up 0 bases, with 8 bases separating them. The CDR3 consists of 14 residues. Germline CDR1 is MNHEY and CDR2 is SVGAGI. Here the CDR3 DNA reads TGTGCCAGCAGTTACGGGGAGTACTCCTACGAGCAGTACTTC. Protein: CASSYGEYSYEQYF.

The V and J genes are TRBV5-8 and TRBJ2-3, with D maybe TRBD1 (6 bases). V gave up 1 base and J gave up 4 bases, with 16 bases separating them. Germline values: CDR1 SGHTS, CDR2 YDEGEE. CDR3 size: 16 residues. DNA of the CDR3: TGTGCCAGCAGCTTGTCGCTTTTACAGGGTGCAGATACGCAGTATTTT. Protein: CASSLSLLQGADTQYF.

In this sample, this clone turned up a few times. The rearrangement joins TRBV2 to TRBJ2-7; unclear D gene. CDR1 is SNHLY and CDR2 is FYNNEI in the germline V gene. Trimming cost V 6 bases and J 1 base, with 4 bases left between them. The CDR3 covers 11 residues. The CDR3 region is CASRQSYEQYF. The CDR3 coding sequence is TGTGCCAGCAGGCAGTCCTACGAGCAGTACTTC.

This chain links TRBV7-8 with TRBJ1-2; unclear D gene. The V gene lost 3 bases and the J gene lost 2 bases, with 13 bases spanning the gap. CDR3 length equals 15 residues. CDR1 and CDR2 (germline): SGHVS, FQNEAQ. CDR3 nucleotides: TGTGCCAGCAGCTTCCTAACTACGGTGAACTATGGCTACACCTTC. Amino acid sequence: CASSFLTTVNYGYTF.

This clone was seen once. The V and J genes are TRBV3-1 (or the pseudogene TRBV3-2) and TRBJ2-2; 10 nucleotides agree with TRBD1. The CDR3 length is 14 residues. Per the germline V gene, CDR1 is LGHDT and CDR2 is YNNKEL (reference sequence). The J segment lost 10 bases and the V segment lost 2 bases, leaving 4 bases of the junction unmatched. In DNA, the CDR3 is TGTGCCAGCAGCCAAAGGACAGGGGGTGTGGAGCTGTTTTTT. It yields the protein CASSQRTGGVELFF.

The count of this clone is one. The chain is built from TRBV28 and TRBJ2-5; 9 positions agree with TRBD2. CDR3 length: 16 amino acids. J was trimmed by 5 bases and V by 6 bases; bases with no gene match: 13. Germline V gene sequence: CDR1 MDHEN, CDR2 SYDVKM. This CDR3 is CASSLLVLAGPETQYF. For the CDR3, the DNA is TGTGCCAGCAGCCTTCTGGTACTAGCGGGCCCCGAGACCCAGTACTTC.

The V gene is TRBV18, the J gene TRBJ1-6; 10 bases agree with TRBD1. The CDR3 length is 15 residues. The germline V gene encodes CDR1 KGHSH and CDR2 LQKENI. The ends lost 3 bases at V and 14 bases at J; junction bases unmatched: 10. CDR3 sequence (DNA): TGTGCCAGCTCACCGGGGACAGGGGAAATTCAAGCCCTCCACTTT. Protein sequence: CASSPGTGEIQALHF. Together with reference TRBV18 and TRBJ1-6, the CDR3 gives the full variable domain: NAGVMQNPRHLVRRRGQEARLRCSPMKGHSHVYWYRQLPEEGLKFMVYLQKENIIDESGMPKERFSAEFPKEGPSILRIQQVVRGDSAAYFCASSPGTGEIQALHFGNGTRLTVT.